This entry lists 20 T cell receptor beta chains sequenced from one sample in a study of CD8+CD57+ T cells in acquired aplastic anemia. Selection for sequencing was limited to patients who had shown CD8+CD57+ cell expansion by flow cytometry. CDR3 and TCR beta VDJ profiling relied on a genomic DNA template. TCRdb called the reads again in MiXCR, with one record for every CDR3 protein. The repertoire holds 160,000 or so distinct CDR3 sequences, with 70% to 80% as singletons. The sequenced material came from sorted CD4+, CD8+, or CD8+CD57+ T cells (not recorded which) from PBMCs. Receptors were obtained from a human donor with aplastic anemia.

The chain has TRBV14 and TRBJ2-1, with 9 nucleotides matching TRBD1. The CDR3 covers 15 residues. CDR1 SGHDN and CDR2 FVKESK come from the germline V gene. The J segment lost 6 bases and the V segment lost 5 bases, leaving 8 bases of the junction unmatched. CDR3 protein: CASSLTGQGRNEQFF. The CDR3 DNA follows: TGTGCCAGCAGCTTGACGGGACAGGGACGCAATGAGCAGTTCTTC. The full variable domain, with the rest looked up from reference TRBV14 and TRBJ2-1, is EAGVTQFPSHSVIEKGQTVTLRCDPISGHDNLYWYRRVMGKEIKFLLHFVKESKQDESGMPNNRFLAERTGGTYSTLKVQPAELEDSGVYFCASSLTGQGRNEQFFGPGTRLTVL.

This clonotype was seen a few times. CDR3 nucleotides: TGTGCCAGCAGCGCCCACCCGGGGGGAGGGGGCGAGCAGTACTTC. This translates into CASSAHPGGGGEQYF. V is TRBV11-2 and J is TRBJ2-7; the D gene is possibly TRBD2 (7 bases). Germline V gene data show CDR1 as SGHAT and CDR2 as FQNNGV. The CDR3 spans 15 residues. V was shortened by 5 bases and J by 6 bases, with 20 bases between the two germline ends.

This clonotype occurred a few times. The J gene is TRBJ1-2, the V gene TRBV7-9, with D uncertain. V was shortened by 0 bases and J by 6 bases, with 8 bases between the two germline ends. The CDR3 loop spans 13 amino acids. Germline assignment: CDR1 SEHNR and CDR2 FQNEAQ (reference sequence). CDR3 region: CASSLAKGDGYTF. CDR3 bases: TGTGCCAGCAGCTTAGCGAAGGGTGATGGCTACACCTTC.

As for this clonotype: At one end the junction does not follow the germline gene, possibly because of a read error. This sequence joins TRBV5-1 and TRBJ2-3; 7 nucleotides agree with TRBD1. This CDR3 has 15 amino acids. Germline V lookup: CDR1 SGHRS, CDR2 YFSETQ. Here the CDR3 reads CASSLAGTATDTQYF. The DNA for the CDR3 is TGCGCCAGCAGCTTGGCCGGGACAGCCACAGATACGCAGTATTTC.

The rearrangement links TRBV7-6 to TRBJ2-3; D possibly corresponds to TRBD1 (5 bases). Germline V CDR1 and CDR2: SGHVS, FNYEAQ. The CDR3 covers 15 residues. With 0 bases removed from V and 1 base from J, the gap between germline ends came to 8 bases. CDR3 nucleotide sequence: TGTGCCAGCAGCTTAGCTTGGGGCGGCACAGATACGCAGTATTTT. It yields the protein CASSLAWGGTDTQYF.

Many counts were recorded for this clonotype. This rearrangement joins TRBV11-2 to TRBJ2-1; 7 nucleotides match TRBD2. The length of the CDR3 is 13 residues. The V gene end was trimmed by 2 bases and the J gene end by 8 bases; junction bases not matched to a gene: 3. The germline V gene encodes CDR1 SGHAT and CDR2 FQNNGV. CDR3 sequence reads: CASSLWAGDEQFF. The CDR3 DNA follows: TGTGCCAGCAGCTTATGGGCGGGGGATGAGCAGTTCTTC.

This clonotype occurred once. V usage is TRBV7-8 and J usage is TRBJ1-1; no definite D call. V was pared by 2 bases and J by 0 bases, with 7 bases between. CDR1 and CDR2 from the germline V gene are SGHVS and FQNEAQ. The CDR3 sequence is 14 residues long. This chain's CDR3 is CASSLTPVNTEAFF. CDR3 DNA: TGTGCCAGCAGCTTAACTCCAGTGAACACTGAAGCTTTCTTT.

V is TRBV7-9 and J is TRBJ1-1; D remains unclear. The CDR3 spans 13 residues. With 5 bases removed from V and 2 bases from J, the gap between germline ends came to 9 bases. CDR1 and CDR2 from the germline V gene are SEHNR and FQNEAQ (reference sequence). The chain's CDR3 is CASSIQENTEAFF. The CDR3 DNA follows: TGTGCCAGCAGCATTCAGGAAAACACTGAAGCTTTCTTT.

The V call is TRBV20-1, the J call TRBJ1-5, with 7 bases aligning to TRBD1. Germline CDR1 DFQATT, CDR2 SNEGSKA (reference sequence). The junction had 4 bases not matched to a gene; V was cut back by 3 bases and J by 2 bases. The CDR3 contains 14 residues. CDR3 sequence: CSARAGGGNQPQHF. The CDR3 nucleotides are TGCAGTGCTAGGGCAGGGGGAGGCAATCAGCCCCAGCATTTT.

J is TRBJ1-2 and V is TRBV12-3 or TRBV12-4; possible D gene TRBD1, 5 bases. The CDR3 totals 13 residues. V dropped 2 bases and J dropped 8 bases, with 12 bases sitting between them. Here the CDR3 DNA reads TGTGCCAGCAGTTTAAAACGAGGGACCGGCTACACCTTC. Translating it yields CASSLKRGTGYTF.

This clonotype was counted only a few times. The rearrangement joins TRBV7-9 to TRBJ2-3; D is perhaps TRBD2 (6 bases). Germline V gene lookup returns CDR1 SEHNR and CDR2 FQNEAQ (reference sequence). This CDR3 has 15 amino acids. Deletions cut 2 bases from V and 0 bases from J, with 9 bases between. The DNA of the CDR3 is TGTGCCAGCAGCTTATTGGAGGGTAGCACAGATACGCAGTATTTT. Translating gives CASSLLEGSTDTQYF.

V is TRBV2 and J is TRBJ2-7; D unclear. Germline CDR1 and CDR2: SNHLY and FYNNEI. The CDR3 totals 12 residues. The V end lost 3 bases, the J end lost 2 bases, and 5 bases lay between the germline ends. CDR3 sequence reads: CASSDVPYEQYF. Here the CDR3 DNA reads TGTGCCAGCAGTGACGTGCCCTACGAGCAGTACTTC.

V usage is TRBV15 and J usage is TRBJ1-1; TRBD1 agrees at 7 bases. V lost 4 bases, J lost 8 bases, and 10 bases stayed unmatched. This CDR3 has 14 amino acids. Germline CDR1 is LNHNV and CDR2 is YYDKDF (reference sequence). CDR3 sequence: CATSTRTGATEAFF. The CDR3 region has the DNA TGTGCCACCAGCACAAGGACAGGTGCCACCGAAGCTTTCTTT.

J is TRBJ2-5 and V is TRBV7-6; D perhaps matches TRBD1 (6 bases). V lost 1 base to trimming and J lost 1 base, with 10 bases between them. This CDR3 is built from 15 residues. Germline loops: CDR1 SGHVS, CDR2 FNYEAQ. CDR3 residues: CASSLGGQGQETQYF. The CDR3 bases are TGTGCCAGCAGCTTAGGGGGACAAGGCCAAGAGACCCAGTACTTC. The full variable domain, its missing parts supplied by reference TRBV7-6 and TRBJ2-5, is GAGVSQSPRYKVTKRGQDVALRCDPISGHVSLYWYRQALGQGPEFLTYFNYEAQQDKSGLPNDRFSAERPEGSISTLTIQRTEQRDSAMYRCASSLGGQGQETQYFGPGTRLLVL.

The chain recombines TRBV7-9 with TRBJ1-2; D unclear. The V end lost 4 bases, the J end lost 3 bases, and 6 bases lay between the germline ends. The germline V gene encodes CDR1 SEHNR and CDR2 FQNEAQ (reference sequence). The CDR3 runs 12 residues. The DNA of the CDR3 is TGTGCCAGCAGCTCCCGGGACTATGGCTACACCTTC. It is translated as CASSSRDYGYTF.

This chain connects TRBV9 to TRBJ2-7; D unresolved. This CDR3 comprises 15 residues. Germline V gene data show CDR1 as SGDLS and CDR2 as YYNGEE. V gave up 0 bases and J gave up 0 bases, with 10 bases separating them. In nucleotides, the CDR3 is TGTGCCAGCAGCGTAGGACCTTCTGGCTCCTACGAGCAGTACTTC. Its translation: CASSVGPSGSYEQYF.

The rearrangement links TRBV7-9 to TRBJ1-1, with D tentatively TRBD1 (5 bases). The V end was cut by 5 bases, the J end by 1 base, with 8 bases between. The CDR3 is made up of 13 amino acids. Per germline, CDR1 SEHNR and CDR2 FQNEAQ (reference sequence). CDR3 bases: TGTGCCAGCAGCGGAAGGGGGAACACTGAAGCTTTCTTT. Translated, it gives CASSGRGNTEAFF.

The chain couples TRBV29-1 to TRBJ1-1, with a weak D call TRBD1 (6 bases). This CDR3 has 13 amino acids. Germline assignment: CDR1 SQVTM and CDR2 ANQGSEA. V lost 7 bases and J lost 0, with 12 bases in between. The CDR3 protein is CSGRQVMNTEAFF. The CDR3 DNA reads as TGCAGCGGTAGACAGGTAATGAACACTGAAGCTTTCTTT.

This rearrangement joins TRBV5-8 to TRBJ1-2; TRBD1 agrees at 8 bases. This CDR3 contains 16 residues. V shed 5 bases and J 0 bases; nucleotides not matched to a gene: 9. The V gene's germline CDR1 is SGHTS and CDR2 YDEGEE. The CDR3 region is CASSFEPQGANYGYTF. The CDR3 nucleotides are TGTGCCAGCAGTTTTGAGCCACAGGGGGCTAACTATGGCTACACCTTC.

This clonotype was counted many times. This rearrangement joins TRBV6-1 to TRBJ2-7; D gene uncertain. Germline assignment: CDR1 MNHNS and CDR2 SASEGT. The V end lost 0 bases, the J end lost 3 bases, and 12 bases lay between the germline ends. CDR3 length equals 15 residues. In DNA form, the CDR3 reads TGTGCCAGCAGTGAAGCGCCAGGTCCCTACTACGAGCAGTACGTC. This translates into CASSEAPGPYYEQYV.